One and the same sample provided the 5 T cell receptor beta chains below, sequenced in a study of blood T cells in healthy people across ages. PCR was performed a second time for about 7 to 11 cycles using a sample-barcoded 5' primer and a J-beta primer mix. Using its own MiXCR run on the 5' RACE reads, TCRdb lists one record per CDR3 protein. The data contain around 1,700,000 distinct CDR3 sequences, under 30% of them seen just once; the ten biggest clones take up about 8%. The sample comprised blood. The receptors were sampled from a woman younger than 45 in good health.

The CDR3 DNA follows: TGCGCCAGCAGCCAATCCGGGACACAAAATCAGCCCCAGCATTTT. Residues: CASSQSGTQNQPQHF. The chain has TRBV4-1 and TRBJ1-5, with D possibly matching TRBD1 (6 bases). V dropped 2 bases and J dropped 4 bases, with 12 bases sitting between them. The CDR3 runs 15 residues. In germline, CDR1 is MGHRA, CDR2 YSYEKL.

This chain connects TRBV24-1 to TRBJ2-7; 10 bases line up with TRBD2. The V gene's germline CDR1 is KGHDR and CDR2 SFDVKD. Trimming at V came to 4 bases and at J to 5 bases, leaving 10 bases not matched to a gene. The CDR3 loop spans 16 amino acids. CDR3 coding DNA: TGTGCCACCAGTGACCCCGCCAGCGGGAGGGGCGACGAGCAGTACTTC. Protein: CATSDPASGRGDEQYF.

This clonotype appeared a few times. Given a much more abundant clone one base away, this may be a read error. This chain links TRBV11-3 with TRBJ2-4, with D unresolved. Trimming left V 6 bases short and J 0 bases short, with 9 bases between. This CDR3 spans 14 amino acids. Germline CDR1 is SGHNT and CDR2 is YENEEA. DNA for the CDR3: TGTGCCAGCAGACTACAGCTAGCCAAAAACATTCAGTACTTC. Translation gives CASRLQLAKNIQYF. The variable domain in full, with the rest retrieved from reference TRBV11-3 and TRBJ2-4, is EAGVVQSPRYKIIEKKQPVAFWCNPISGHNTLYWYLQNLGQGPELLIRYENEEAVDDSQLPKDRFSAERLKGVDSTLKIQPAELGDSAVYLCASRLQLAKNIQYFGAGTRLSVL.

The rearrangement links TRBV5-4 to TRBJ2-5; no clear D gene. Germline loops: CDR1 SGHNT, CDR2 YYREEE (reference sequence). Between the trimmed V and J ends, which lost 3 bases and 2 bases, there was a span of 8 bases. This CDR3 is 13 amino acids long. CDR3 amino acids: CASSYAGQETQYF. As DNA, the CDR3 is TGTGCCAGCAGCTACGCCGGGCAAGAGACCCAGTACTTC.

This clonotype came up a few times. Since a much larger clone is just one base distant, this may be a read error. The chain links TRBV15 to TRBJ2-1; TRBD2 agrees at 10 bases. Trimming removed 1 base from V and 13 bases from J; junction bases left unmatched: 10. The germline CDR1 and CDR2 sequences are LNHNV and YYDKDF (reference sequence). The CDR3 runs 15 residues. CDR3 sequence reads: CATSRALAGEETQFF. CDR3 nucleotide sequence: TGTGCCACCAGCAGAGCGCTAGCGGGGGAAGAGACCCAGTTCTTC.